The 29 T cell receptor beta chains listed next were all sequenced from one sample in a study of blood T cells in healthy people across ages. A sample-barcoded 5' primer and a J-beta primer mix were used in a second PCR of about 6 to 11 cycles. TCRdb reanalysed the 5' RACE reads using MiXCR and keeps one entry per CDR3 protein. The repertoire holds under 1,000,000 distinct CDR3 sequences, with about 34% as singletons. The material sequenced was blood. The receptors originated from a man younger than 35 in good health.

In its sample, this clonotype was seen a few times. The chain joins TRBV12-3 or TRBV12-4 to TRBJ1-6, with TRBD1 identical over 8 bases. V was pared by 6 bases and J by 7 bases, with 5 bases of the junction left unmatched. The CDR3 sequence is 14 residues long. The DNA for the CDR3 is TGTGCCAGCAGGCAGGGGGCGCGAAATTCACCCCTCCACTTT. This translates into CASRQGARNSPLHF.

V and J are TRBV10-3 and TRBJ1-3, with D unclear. Trimming left V 5 bases short and J 2 bases short, with 16 bases between. The CDR3 loop spans 16 amino acids. Per the germline V gene, CDR1 is ENHRY and CDR2 is SYGVKD. The DNA of the CDR3 is TGTGCCATCAGTCCTGAGGGTAGGGCGGCTGGAAACACCATATATTTT. The encoded protein is CAISPEGRAAGNTIYF.

V usage is TRBV27 and J usage is TRBJ2-3; D not resolved. Trimming removed 2 bases from V and 2 bases from J, with 11 bases in between. The CDR3 is made up of 15 amino acids. The germline CDR1 and CDR2 sequences are MNHEY and SMNVEV (reference sequence). The CDR3 spells CASSLEWTNTDTQYF. CDR3 in DNA: TGTGCCAGCAGTTTAGAGTGGACCAACACAGATACGCAGTATTTT.

This clonotype was counted ten times or more. The chain combines TRBV29-1 with TRBJ2-3; the match to TRBD2 covers 12 bases. With 6 bases clipped from V and 0 bases from J, the junction kept 4 bases outside the gene matches. This CDR3 has 15 amino acids. From germline, CDR1 is SQVTM and CDR2 ANQGSEA. CDR3 protein: CSVTSGGTSTDTQYF. In DNA form, the CDR3 reads TGCAGCGTCACTAGCGGGGGGACTAGCACAGATACGCAGTATTTT.

Details on this clonotype: Just one base apart from a much larger clone, this may be a read error. This chain connects TRBV5-1 to TRBJ1-1, with 7 bases lining up with TRBD1. Germline V lookup: CDR1 SGHRS, CDR2 YFSETQ. Trimming at V came to 0 bases and at J to 0 bases, leaving 2 bases not matched to a gene. CDR3 length: 15 residues. The CDR3 is CASSLAQGMNTEAFF. The DNA of the CDR3 is TGCGCCAGCAGCTTGGCACAGGGGATGAACACTGAAGCTTTCTTT.

The V gene is TRBV28, the J gene TRBJ1-5; no clear D. Looked up from germline, CDR1 is MDHEN and CDR2 is SYDVKM. Deletions cut 11 bases from V and 3 bases from J, with 20 bases between. This CDR3 region has 15 residues. CDR3 sequence: CAAARAPIPNQPQHF. CDR3 bases: TGTGCCGCGGCCCGGGCCCCGATTCCCAATCAGCCCCAGCATTTT.

This clonotype came up a few times. This chain's CDR3 is CASSSIKAGGQETQYF. The CDR3, as DNA: TGTGCCAGCAGCTCGATCAAAGCGGGGGGACAAGAGACCCAGTACTTC. The chain has TRBV28 and TRBJ2-7, with 9 bases that match TRBD2. Judging by the DNA end, TRBJ2-5 fits better; the J call may be wrong. Looked up from germline, CDR1 is MDHEN and CDR2 is SYDVKM. The length of the CDR3 is 16 residues.

This clonotype was recorded at least ten times. The chain recombines TRBV4-3 with TRBJ1-2; possible D gene TRBD1, 6 bases. Germline lookup yields CDR1 LGHNA and CDR2 YSLEER. The CDR3 sequence is 13 residues long. V shed 3 bases and J shed 3 bases, with 8 bases lying between them. The CDR3 DNA is TGCGCCAGCAGCCACCAGGGGTACTATGGCTACACCTTC. Its protein product is CASSHQGYYGYTF.

The chain couples TRBV29-1 to TRBJ2-7; a possible D gene is TRBD2 (5 bases). The J call is uncertain, as TRBJ2-5 better fits the DNA end. The CDR3 is 13 residues long. The V gene's germline CDR1 is SQVTM and CDR2 ANQGSEA. The CDR3 protein is CSVVPRTGETQYF. For the CDR3, the DNA is TGCAGCGTTGTTCCCAGGACGGGGGAGACCCAGTACTTC.

The chain combines TRBV7-2 with TRBJ2-1, with D tentatively TRBD1 or TRBD2 (7 bases each). The CDR3 loop spans 18 amino acids. CDR1 is SGHTA, CDR2 FQGNSA, per germline. Deletions cut 5 bases from V and 1 base from J, with 21 bases between. The CDR3 loop is CASSPRGSRGASYNEQFF. CDR3 nucleotides: TGTGCCAGCAGCCCGCGGGGGTCCAGGGGGGCTTCCTACAATGAGCAGTTCTTC.

The table lists this clonotype with a few counts. The V call is TRBV7-9, the J call TRBJ1-1; 7 nucleotides agree with TRBD1. Germline assignment: CDR1 SEHNR and CDR2 FQNEAQ (reference sequence). V was pared by 4 bases and J by 0 bases, with 11 bases of the junction left unmatched. This CDR3 region has 17 residues. CDR3 residues: CASSSSLGQIMNTEAFF. The CDR3 nucleotides are TGTGCCAGCAGCTCTAGCTTGGGACAGATTATGAACACTGAAGCTTTCTTT. Full variable domain (outside the CDR3, taken from reference TRBV7-9 and TRBJ1-1): DTGVSQNPRHKITKRGQNVTFRCDPISEHNRLYWYRQTLGQGPEFLTYFQNEAQLEKSRLLSDRFSAERPKGSFSTLEIQRTEQGDSAMYLCASSSSLGQIMNTEAFFGQGTRLTVV.

This clonotype was seen a handful of times. This chain connects TRBV20-1 to TRBJ1-2; D is unclear. Trimming left V 0 bases short and J 1 base short, with 15 bases between. Germline values: CDR1 DFQATT, CDR2 SNEGSKA (reference sequence). The CDR3 extends over 16 amino acids. The CDR3 spells CSARDSDRPVNYGYTF. Written as DNA, the CDR3 is TGCAGTGCTAGAGATTCTGACCGACCGGTTAACTATGGCTACACCTTC.

This clonotype has just a few counts. CDR3 DNA: TGTGCCAGCAGCCAAGACAACAGGGGAAGGGGCAATGAGCAGTTCTTC. Translated, it gives CASSQDNRGRGNEQFF. V usage is TRBV4-2 and J usage is TRBJ2-1, with 7 bases identical to TRBD1. From germline, CDR1 is LGHNA and CDR2 YNFKEQ. The CDR3 runs to 16 residues. J lost 6 bases, V lost 0 bases, and 8 bases had no gene match.

The gene calls are TRBV6-5 and TRBJ1-1; 7 positions agree with TRBD1. The CDR3 has 13 residues. The germline V gene has CDR1 MNHEY and CDR2 SVGAGI. The ends lost 8 bases at V and 6 bases at J; junction bases unmatched: 9. The CDR3 coding sequence is TGTGCCAGCGTTGGAGGGGGCAGGGCTGAAGCTTTCTTT. Translating gives CASVGGGRAEAFF.

The chain uses TRBV5-4 and TRBJ1-2, with D possibly TRBD1 on 6 matching bases. CDR3 length equals 15 residues. Trimming removed 0 bases at V and 4 bases at J, with 13 bases between. The germline CDR1 and CDR2 sequences are SGHNT and YYREEE (reference sequence). This chain's CDR3 is CASSLGSGDLYGYTF. The CDR3 DNA reads as TGTGCCAGCAGCTTGGGTTCAGGGGATCTCTATGGCTACACCTTC.

The chain joins TRBV12-3 or TRBV12-4 to TRBJ2-1; no clear D gene. The length of the CDR3 is 15 residues. V gave up 6 bases and J gave up 0 bases, with 12 bases separating them. The CDR3 nucleotides read TGTGCCAGCAGGTCCGCGTTGAGCTCCTACAATGAGCAGTTCTTC. This gives the protein CASRSALSSYNEQFF.

This clonotype has at least ten counts. The chain couples TRBV6-2 or TRBV6-3 to TRBJ2-3; TRBD2 is a possible D gene (5 bases). V lost 8 bases and J 0 bases, leaving 9 bases between the germline ends. The germline CDR1 and CDR2 sequences are MNHEY and SVGEGT. This CDR3 is 13 amino acids long. The chain's CDR3 is CASEDSSTDTQYF. The CDR3 region has the DNA TGTGCCAGCGAGGACTCAAGCACAGATACGCAGTATTTT.

The V call is TRBV14, the J call TRBJ1-4; D unclear. The CDR3 is 16 residues long. Germline CDR1 is SGHDN and CDR2 is FVKESK. V was shortened by 0 bases and J by 8 bases, with 16 bases between the two germline ends. The CDR3 loop is CASSQELWGGGEKLFF. CDR3 sequence (DNA): TGTGCCAGCAGCCAAGAGTTATGGGGAGGAGGCGAAAAACTGTTTTTT.

This clonotype was observed a handful of times. This chain connects TRBV6-6 to TRBJ1-1; 7 nucleotides line up with TRBD1. Germline CDR1 and CDR2: MNHNY and SVGAGI (reference sequence). The CDR3 consists of 14 residues. The V and J ends lost 7 bases and 4 bases, in that order; junction bases with no gene match: 9. The CDR3 region is CASTSGQRTTEAFF. The CDR3 coding sequence is TGTGCCAGCACCTCGGGACAGCGGACCACTGAAGCTTTCTTT.

The rearrangement joins TRBV15 to TRBJ2-2, with a possible D match to TRBD1 (5 bases). Between the trimmed V and J ends, which lost 3 bases and 4 bases, there was a span of 9 bases. The CDR3 has 14 residues. Germline V gene data show CDR1 as LNHNV and CDR2 as YYDKDF (reference sequence). In DNA, the CDR3 is TGTGCCACCAGCAGGCGACAGAGCACCGGGGAGCTGTTTTTT. Its protein product is CATSRRQSTGELFF.

DNA for the CDR3: TGCAGTGCAGGACTAGCGGGGGTTGAGCAGTTCTTC. Its translation: CSAGLAGVEQFF. The chain joins TRBV20-1 to TRBJ2-1; 13 bases are shared with TRBD2. CDR1 is DFQATT and CDR2 is SNEGSKA in the germline V gene (reference sequence). This CDR3 is 12 amino acids long. With V trimmed by 6 bases and J by 9 bases, 2 bases remained unmatched.

The V gene is TRBV4-1, the J gene TRBJ2-5, with D possibly being TRBD1 or TRBD2 (5 bases each). CDR3 length: 16 residues. The germline V and J ends were trimmed by 2 bases and 4 bases, with 17 bases remaining between them. Germline V gene lookup returns CDR1 MGHRA and CDR2 YSYEKL. The CDR3, as DNA: TGCGCCAGCAGCCAACCCGCGAGGGGATCGCGAGAGACCCAGTACTTC. It codes for CASSQPARGSRETQYF.

This clonotype was detected a few times. This chain joins TRBV4-3 and TRBJ1-6, with TRBD1 matching 10 bases. CDR1 and CDR2 from the germline V gene are LGHNA and YSLEER. There are 15 residues in the CDR3. J gave up 9 bases and V 2 bases, and 4 bases lay outside the gene matches. CDR3 residues: CASSQQDRGASPLHF. For the CDR3, the DNA is TGCGCCAGCAGCCAACAGGACAGGGGGGCTTCACCCCTCCACTTT.

The chain carries TRBV28 and TRBJ1-2, with D tentatively TRBD1 (5 bases). V lost 3 bases and J 2 bases, leaving 10 bases between the germline ends. The germline gives CDR1 MDHEN, CDR2 SYDVKM. The CDR3 loop spans 14 amino acids. CDR3 amino acids: CASSLGRKNYGYTF. CDR3 DNA sequence: TGTGCCAGCAGTTTGGGGCGTAAGAACTATGGCTACACCTTC.

This chain uses TRBV4-3 with TRBJ1-2, with 7 positions matching TRBD1. Germline V gene data show CDR1 as LGHNA and CDR2 as YSLEER. This CDR3 region has 16 residues. V shed 4 bases and J 0 bases; nucleotides not matched to a gene: 8. The CDR3 DNA is TGCGCCAGCAGCCCGTGGACAGGAGAACCTAACTATGGCTACACCTTC. It codes for CASSPWTGEPNYGYTF.

At least ten counts were recorded for this clonotype. V is TRBV15 and J is TRBJ2-3; 7 bases fit TRBD1. The ends lost 4 bases at V and 10 bases at J; junction bases unmatched: 2. CDR3 length: 11 residues. Per germline, CDR1 LNHNV and CDR2 YYDKDF (reference sequence). The CDR3 DNA sequence: TGTGCCACCAGCACCGGGACAGCGCAGTATTTT. Translation: CATSTGTAQYF.

This clonotype was counted many times. The rearrangement links TRBV20-1 to TRBJ1-4; D is uncertain. The CDR3 consists of 15 residues. Per the germline V gene, CDR1 is DFQATT and CDR2 is SNEGSKA (reference sequence). Trimming pared 2 bases from V and 3 bases from J, leaving 13 bases between. As DNA, the CDR3 is TGCAGTGCTAGACCCGGACGGAATGCTAATGAAAAACTGTTTTTT. This translates into CSARPGRNANEKLFF.

This clonotype has only a few counts. The chain couples TRBV20-1 to TRBJ2-5; TRBD2 aligns across 8 bases. The CDR3 loop spans 15 amino acids. Germline loops: CDR1 DFQATT, CDR2 SNEGSKA (reference sequence). V dropped 5 bases and J dropped 3; count of bases not matched to a gene: 11. The CDR3 is CSAQGPAGAKETQYF. The CDR3 nucleotides are TGCAGTGCTCAAGGTCCAGCGGGGGCTAAAGAGACCCAGTACTTC.

This clonotype occurred many times. The V call is TRBV12-3 or TRBV12-4, the J call TRBJ2-1; D is undetermined. Trimming took off 8 bases at V and 2 bases at J, with 10 bases between the two ends. This CDR3 has 13 amino acids. In DNA, the CDR3 is TGTGCCAGCGGGGTGAGCCCCTACAATGAGCAGTTCTTC. Translation: CASGVSPYNEQFF.